The 18 T cell receptor beta chains listed next were all sequenced from one sample in a study of CD8 T cells in Susac syndrome. Reverse transcription used about 0.45 to 1 ug RNA and random hexamers. TCRdb itself ran the immunoSEQ multiplex PCR reads through MiXCR, one entry per CDR3 protein. The table has 300,000 or so distinct CDR3 sequences, about 91% seen once. The sample was CD4+ T cells from PBMCs. All receptors derive from a human donor with multiple sclerosis.

The chain carries TRBV5-6 and TRBJ2-3; maybe TRBD1 (6 bases). With 3 bases removed from V and 6 bases from J, the gap between germline ends came to 14 bases. CDR3 length: 14 amino acids. Germline-derived CDR1 and CDR2 are SGHDT and YYEEEE. CDR3 in amino acids: CASSWGQGSDTQYF. CDR3 bases: TGTGCCAGCAGCTGGGGGCAGGGGTCTGATACGCAGTATTTT. The full variable domain, its missing parts supplied by reference TRBV5-6 and TRBJ2-3, is DAGVTQSPTHLIKTRGQQVTLRCSPKSGHDTVSWYQQALGQGPQFIFQYYEEEERQRGNFPDRFSGHQFPNYSSELNVNALLLGDSALYLCASSWGQGSDTQYFGPGTRLTVL.

The chain combines TRBV30 with TRBJ1-3; no clear D. Germline values: CDR1 GTSNPN, CDR2 SVGIG (reference sequence). This CDR3 comprises 14 residues. Trimming shortened V by 4 bases and J by 1 base, and 11 bases separated the two germline ends. The CDR3 DNA sequence: TGTGCCTGGACCCCCAACAGATCTGGAAACACCATATATTTT. Translated: CAWTPNRSGNTIYF.

The CDR3, as DNA: TGTGCCAGCAGCGTAGGAGGGGCAGATAACTATGGCTACACCTTC. Translation gives CASSVGGADNYGYTF. The V call is TRBV9, the J call TRBJ1-2; possible D gene TRBD1, 5 bases. The CDR3 spans 15 residues. Germline V gives CDR1 SGDLS, CDR2 YYNGEE. V gave up 0 bases and J gave up 1 base, with 10 bases separating them.

V usage is TRBV11-2 and J usage is TRBJ2-5; D is possibly TRBD2 (6 bases). V was cut by 5 bases and J by 2 bases, with 15 bases left in between. The CDR3 runs to 15 residues. Germline-derived CDR1 and CDR2 are SGHAT and FQNNGV. The CDR3 nucleotides read TGTGCCAGCAGCCCAAGGACTACCGTACAAGAGACCCAGTACTTC. It translates to CASSPRTTVQETQYF.

This sequence joins TRBV7-2 and TRBJ2-2; perhaps TRBD1 as D (6 bases). V lost 4 bases to trimming and J lost 5 bases, with 11 bases between them. The CDR3 contains 14 residues. Germline V gives CDR1 SGHTA, CDR2 FQGNSA. The CDR3 sequence: CASSSLRGTGELFF. CDR3 sequence (DNA): TGTGCCAGCAGCTCATTGAGGGGGACCGGGGAGCTGTTTTTT.

The genes are TRBV29-1 and TRBJ2-3; 7 bases fit TRBD2. This CDR3 is built from 15 residues. Trimming cost V 0 bases and J 1 base; bases outside gene matches: 4. Germline loops: CDR1 SQVTM, CDR2 ANQGSEA. The CDR3 region has the DNA TGCAGCGTTGAAGATCCGGCGGGGGGCACAGATACGCAGTATTTT. Translated, it gives CSVEDPAGGTDTQYF.

The chain links TRBV7-8 to TRBJ2-1, with 9 nucleotides matching TRBD2. The CDR3 spans 15 residues. After removal of 7 bases from V and 2 bases from J, the junction contained 6 bases not matched to a gene. Looked up from germline, CDR1 is SGHVS and CDR2 is FQNEAQ. In DNA, the CDR3 is TGTGCCAGCAACTCGCGGGGGGGCACCTACAATGAGCAGTTCTTC. It encodes CASNSRGGTYNEQFF.

The genes are TRBV3-1 and TRBJ1-2; TRBD1 might be the D (5 bases). V lost 5 bases and J lost 8, with 15 bases in between. The CDR3 length is 13 residues. The V gene's germline CDR1 is LGHDT and CDR2 YNNKEL (reference sequence). CDR3 nucleotides: TGTGCCAGCAGCATCGCGACAGCGGAAGGCTACACCTTC. Residues: CASSIATAEGYTF.

The rearrangement links TRBV5-6 to TRBJ1-2, with TRBD1 identical over 8 bases. Trimming at V came to 0 bases and at J to 7 bases, leaving 2 bases not matched to a gene. CDR3 length equals 13 residues. Germline lookup yields CDR1 SGHDT and CDR2 YYEEEE. CDR3 DNA: TGTGCCAGCAGCTTGGCGCAGGGGGCTGGCTACACCTTC. Its translation: CASSLAQGAGYTF.

This rearrangement joins TRBV11-2 to TRBJ2-1, with D possibly matching TRBD2 (6 bases). The germline V gene encodes CDR1 SGHAT and CDR2 FQNNGV. The CDR3 totals 13 residues. V lost 5 bases and J 8 bases, leaving 13 bases between the germline ends. The CDR3 nucleotides are TGTGCCAGCAGCCTCGGGCGCGGGGATGAGCAGTTCTTC. This translates into CASSLGRGDEQFF.

V gene TRBV7-2 combines with J gene TRBJ1-1; D gene ambiguous. This CDR3 is 14 amino acids long. The germline gives CDR1 SGHTA, CDR2 FQGNSA. V shed 8 bases and J shed 11 bases, with 24 bases lying between them. The DNA of the CDR3 is TGTGCCAGCGGGATTCAGCCCTCCGCCGCGGGGGCTTTCTTT. This encodes CASGIQPSAAGAFF. Filled out from reference TRBV7-2 and TRBJ1-1, the complete variable domain reads GAGVSQSPSNKVTEKGKDVELRCDPISGHTALYWYRQSLGQGLEFLIYFQGNSAPDKSGLPSDRFSAERTGGSVSTLTIQRTQQEDSAVYLCASGIQPSAAGAFFGQGTRLTVV.

A remark on this clonotype: A junction end diverges from the germline sequence, so it may reflect a read error. The rearrangement uses TRBV7-9 and TRBJ2-7, with D perhaps matching TRBD1 or TRBD2 (5 bases each). Germline V gives CDR1 SEHNR, CDR2 FQNEAQ (reference sequence). The CDR3 spans 13 residues. DNA for the CDR3: TGTGCCAGCAGCTTAGCGGGGGTGGAGGCCCCGTATTTC. Its protein is CASSLAGVEAPYF.

The rearrangement joins TRBV5-1 to TRBJ2-7, with 9 nucleotides matching TRBD1. This CDR3 is 15 amino acids long. Germline V gene sequence: CDR1 SGHRS, CDR2 YFSETQ. The V gene end was trimmed by 1 base and the J gene end by 2 bases; junction bases not matched to a gene: 4. CDR3 DNA: TGCGCCAGCAGCTTGCGGGACAGGGAAACCTACGAGCAGTACTTC. Its protein product is CASSLRDRETYEQYF. Full variable domain (remainder filled in from reference TRBV5-1 and TRBJ2-7): KAGVTQTPRYLIKTRGQQVTLSCSPISGHRSVSWYQQTPGQGLQFLFEYFSETQRNKGNFPGRFSGRQFSNSRSEMNVSTLELGDSALYLCASSLRDRETYEQYFGPGTRLTVT.

The chain is built from TRBV30 and TRBJ1-1; 10 nucleotides line up with TRBD1. Trimming removed 8 bases from V and 11 bases from J; junction bases left unmatched: 17. The CDR3 length is 14 residues. Germline V gene lookup returns CDR1 GTSNPN and CDR2 SVGIG (reference sequence). The CDR3 loop is CAGSDRGRVTEAFF. The CDR3 coding sequence is TGTGCCGGTTCAGACAGGGGGCGTGTGACGGAGGCTTTCTTT.

The J gene is TRBJ2-1, the V gene TRBV23-1, with 9 bases fitting TRBD1. TRBV23-1 is recorded as an ORF, its role being uncertain. V shed 5 bases, J shed 7 bases, and the junction held 12 bases outside the gene matches. CDR3 size: 16 residues. CDR3 loop: CASSTTLDRGKNEQFF. Written as DNA, the CDR3 is TGCGCCAGCAGTACGACCTTGGACAGGGGTAAGAATGAGCAGTTCTTC.

The CDR3 sequence is CASSRRSAGEKLFF. The CDR3 coding sequence is TGTGCCAGCAGTAGGCGGTCGGCAGGGGAAAAACTGTTTTTT. V and J are TRBV12-3 or TRBV12-4 and TRBJ1-4; possible D gene TRBD1, 5 bases. The CDR3 consists of 14 residues. Trimming pared 5 bases from V and 8 bases from J, leaving 15 bases between.

V usage is TRBV5-1 and J usage is TRBJ1-3, with unresolved D. In germline, CDR1 is SGHRS, CDR2 YFSETQ. Between the trimmed V and J ends, which lost 4 bases and 7 bases, there was a span of 18 bases. The CDR3 has 15 residues. CDR3 loop: CASSVSSDVWNTIYF. The CDR3 region has the DNA TGCGCCAGCAGCGTATCCTCTGATGTTTGGAACACCATATATTTT.

The DNA for the CDR3 is TGTGCCAGCAACAAGGAGCGCGACAGCCTGAACACTGAAGCTTTCTTT. Protein sequence: CASNKERDSLNTEAFF. The chain couples TRBV6-2 or TRBV6-3 to TRBJ1-1; D is perhaps TRBD1 (5 bases). This CDR3 is built from 16 residues. Germline loops: CDR1 MNHEY, CDR2 SVGEGT. V lost 7 bases and J 0 bases, leaving 18 bases between the germline ends.